This T cell receptor beta chain originates from a study of CXCR3-negative and CXCR3-positive naive CD8 T cells. Study information: Approximately 140 million TRB reads in total, about 1.5 +/- 0.3 million per library.

The TRB cDNA libraries were prepared by 5' RACE with UMI labels. TCRdb processed the 5' RACE reads again and assigns one entry to each CDR3 protein, with no DNA. Its listing shows more than 65,000 distinct CDR3 sequences. General observations from the study: Hydrophobicity of TRB CDR3s was greater in CXCR3-positive naive cells than in CXCR3-negative naive cells. Diversity proved comparably high across both naive subsets and much lower in memory CD8+ cells.

The CDR3 length is 15 residues. Worth noting for this clonotype: Its antigen remains unidentified.

The naive CD8+ gate required CD45RO-CCR7+CD27+CD95- phenotype. The sample was naive CXCR3- CD8+ T cells from blood. The subset was: CD45RO-CCR7+CD27+CD95- naive CD8+ T cells lacking CXCR3 (TNR3-). The TCR sequence derives from a human donor in good health. Some clones in this sample may be carry-over from other donors' samples. This sequence joins TRBV12-3 or TRBV12-4 and TRBJ2-7; the D call from TCRdb, TRBD1, cannot be confirmed without DNA. CDR3 amino acids: CASSSGQGAPYEQYF.